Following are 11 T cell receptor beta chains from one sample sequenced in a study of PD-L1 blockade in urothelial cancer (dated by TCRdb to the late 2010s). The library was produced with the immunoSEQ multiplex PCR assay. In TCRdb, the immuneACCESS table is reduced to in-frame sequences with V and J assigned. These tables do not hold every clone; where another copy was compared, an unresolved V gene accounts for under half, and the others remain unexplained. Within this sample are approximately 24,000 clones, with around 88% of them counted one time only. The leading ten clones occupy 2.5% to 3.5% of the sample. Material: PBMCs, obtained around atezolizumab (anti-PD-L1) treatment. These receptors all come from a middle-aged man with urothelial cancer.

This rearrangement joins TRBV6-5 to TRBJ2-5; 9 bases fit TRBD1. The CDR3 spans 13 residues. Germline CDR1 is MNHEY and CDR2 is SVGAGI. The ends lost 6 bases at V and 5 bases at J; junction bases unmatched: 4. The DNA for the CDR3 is TGTGCCAGCAGGACAGGGGGACGGGAGACCCAGTACTTC. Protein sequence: CASRTGGRETQYF.

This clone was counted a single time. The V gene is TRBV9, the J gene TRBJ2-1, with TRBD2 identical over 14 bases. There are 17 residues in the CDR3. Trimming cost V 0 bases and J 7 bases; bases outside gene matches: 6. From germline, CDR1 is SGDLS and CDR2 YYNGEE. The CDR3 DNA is TGTGCCAGCAGCGTAGTAGGGGGACTAGCGGGGGATAATGAGCAGTTCTTC. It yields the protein CASSVVGGLAGDNEQFF.

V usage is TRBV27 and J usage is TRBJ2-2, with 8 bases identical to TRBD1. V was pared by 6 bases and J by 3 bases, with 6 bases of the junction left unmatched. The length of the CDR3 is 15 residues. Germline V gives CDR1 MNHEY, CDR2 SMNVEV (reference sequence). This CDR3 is CASSLDRVYTGELFF. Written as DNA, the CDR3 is TGTGCCAGCAGCTTGGACAGGGTTTACACCGGGGAGCTGTTTTTT.

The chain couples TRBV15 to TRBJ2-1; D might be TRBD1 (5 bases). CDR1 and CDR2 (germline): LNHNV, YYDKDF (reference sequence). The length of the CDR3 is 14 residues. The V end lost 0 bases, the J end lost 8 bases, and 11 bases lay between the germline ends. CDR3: CATSRDRGLDEQFF. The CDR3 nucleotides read TGTGCCACCAGCAGAGATAGGGGTTTGGATGAGCAGTTCTTC. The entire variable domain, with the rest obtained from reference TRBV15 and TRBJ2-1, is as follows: DAMVIQNPRYQVTQFGKPVTLSCSQTLNHNVMYWYQQKSSQAPKLLFHYYDKDFNNEADTPDNFQSRRPNTSFCFLDIRSPGLGDTAMYLCATSRDRGLDEQFFGPGTRLTVL.

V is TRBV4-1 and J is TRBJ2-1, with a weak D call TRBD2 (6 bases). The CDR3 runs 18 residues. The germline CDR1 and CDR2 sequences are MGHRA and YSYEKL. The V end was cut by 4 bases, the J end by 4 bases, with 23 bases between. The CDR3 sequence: CASSLISSGGFPYNEQFF. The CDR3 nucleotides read TGCGCCAGCAGCCTAATTTCATCCGGGGGTTTCCCTTACAATGAGCAGTTCTTC.

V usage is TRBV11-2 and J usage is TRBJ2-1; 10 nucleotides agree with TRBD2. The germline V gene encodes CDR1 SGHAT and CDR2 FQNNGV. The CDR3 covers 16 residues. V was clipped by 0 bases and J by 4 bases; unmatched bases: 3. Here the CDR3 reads CASSLDLAGAYNEQFF. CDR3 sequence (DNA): TGTGCCAGCAGCTTAGACCTAGCGGGGGCTTACAATGAGCAGTTCTTC.

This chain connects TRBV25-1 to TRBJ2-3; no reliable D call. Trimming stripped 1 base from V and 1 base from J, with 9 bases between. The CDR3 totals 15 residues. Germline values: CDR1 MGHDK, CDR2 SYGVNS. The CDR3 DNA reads TGTGCCAGCAGTGAATTTGTTGGAGGCACAGATACGCAGTATTTT. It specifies CASSEFVGGTDTQYF.

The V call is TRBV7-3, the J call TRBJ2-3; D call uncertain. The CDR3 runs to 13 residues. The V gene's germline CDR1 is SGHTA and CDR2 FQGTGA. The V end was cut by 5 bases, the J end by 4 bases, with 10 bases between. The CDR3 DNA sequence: TGTGCCAGCAGCCCGTCATGGCCAGATACGCAGTATTTT. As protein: CASSPSWPDTQYF.

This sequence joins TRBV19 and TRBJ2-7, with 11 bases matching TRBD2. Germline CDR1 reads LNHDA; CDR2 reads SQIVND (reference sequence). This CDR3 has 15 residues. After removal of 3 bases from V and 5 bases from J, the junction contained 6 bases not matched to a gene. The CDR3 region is CASSISGRAIDEQYF. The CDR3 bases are TGTGCCAGTAGTATTAGCGGGAGGGCCATCGACGAGCAGTACTTC. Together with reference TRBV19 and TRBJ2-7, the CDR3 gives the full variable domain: DGGITQSPKYLFRKEGQNVTLSCEQNLNHDAMYWYRQDPGQGLRLIYYSQIVNDFQKGDIAEGYSVSREKKESFPLTVTSAQKNPTAFYLCASSISGRAIDEQYFGPGTRLTVT.

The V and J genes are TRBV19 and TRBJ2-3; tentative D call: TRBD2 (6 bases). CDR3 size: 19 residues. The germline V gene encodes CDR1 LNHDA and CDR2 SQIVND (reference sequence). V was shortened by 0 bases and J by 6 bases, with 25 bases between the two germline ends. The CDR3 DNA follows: TGTGCCAGTAGTATAGATGCTGGGGGAACTAGCTTTAATTTGGATACGCAGTATTTT. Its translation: CASSIDAGGTSFNLDTQYF.

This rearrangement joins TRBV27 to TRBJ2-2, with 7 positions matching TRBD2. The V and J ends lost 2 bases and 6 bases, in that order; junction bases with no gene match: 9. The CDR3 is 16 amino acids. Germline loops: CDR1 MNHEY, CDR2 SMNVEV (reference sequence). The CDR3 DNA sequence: TGTGCCAGCAGTTTAGCCGGGACTACTCCGGCCGGGGAGCTGTTTTTT. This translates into CASSLAGTTPAGELFF.